These 30 T cell receptor beta chains were sequenced from one sample in a study of beta chain features in type 1 diabetes. Reverse transcribing all isolated RNA meant expressed TCRB transcripts were sequenced. Measured with immunoSEQ multiplex PCR; TCRdb has only the in-frame clones, and not every one. The top ten hold roughly 0.046% of the sample, which has under 550,000 clones, about an eighth seen once. The sequencing sample was made of naive CD4+ T cells from blood. Receptor source: a woman in her late teens or twenties in good health.

This clone was counted only a few times. The chain joins TRBV7-2 to TRBJ2-5, with D uncertain. This CDR3 is built from 13 residues. Between the trimmed V and J ends, which lost 5 bases and 9 bases, there was a span of 16 bases. Germline loops: CDR1 SGHTA, CDR2 FQGNSA. The CDR3 sequence is CASSPYNGPSQYF. For the CDR3, the DNA is TGTGCCAGCAGCCCATATAACGGTCCGTCCCAGTACTTC.

This clone was observed many times. Other DNA sequences within the sample encode an identical CDR3. The genes are TRBV29-1 and TRBJ1-6; D perhaps matches TRBD1 (5 bases). The CDR3 contains 13 residues. Germline loops: CDR1 SQVTM, CDR2 ANQGSEA. V lost 4 bases and J lost 9, with 13 bases in between. The CDR3 DNA is TGCAGCGTTGCGGTTGGCGGGGGTTCACCCCTCCACTTT. Translation: CSVAVGGGSPLHF. Variable domain in full (rest from reference TRBV29-1 and TRBJ1-6): SAVISQKPSRDICQRGTSLTIQCQVDSQVTMMFWYRQQPGQSLTLIATANQGSEATYESGFVIDKFPISRPNLTFSTLTVSNMSPEDSSIYLCSVAVGGGSPLHFGNGTRLTVT.

The V and J genes are TRBV28 and TRBJ2-1, with TRBD2 matching 9 bases. Unmatched junction bases numbered 6, after V lost 6 bases and J lost 0 bases. Germline values: CDR1 MDHEN, CDR2 SYDVKM. The CDR3 is 16 amino acids. The CDR3 here is CASSLLAGSSYNEQFF. CDR3 DNA sequence: TGTGCCAGCAGCCTCCTAGCGGGGAGCTCCTACAATGAGCAGTTCTTC.

The J gene is TRBJ2-3, the V gene TRBV29-1; possible D gene TRBD1, 5 bases. The CDR3 is made up of 12 amino acids. Trimming cost V 2 bases and J 4 bases, with 7 bases left between them. Looked up from germline, CDR1 is SQVTM and CDR2 is ANQGSEA. In DNA form, the CDR3 reads TGCAGCGTTGAACGACAGCCAGATACGCAGTATTTT. Amino acid sequence: CSVERQPDTQYF.

V gene TRBV10-2 combines with J gene TRBJ2-5, with 7 bases identical to TRBD1. The CDR3 runs 16 residues. CDR1 WSHSY and CDR2 SAAADI come from the germline V gene. V shed 4 bases and J 5 bases; nucleotides not matched to a gene: 13. The CDR3 coding sequence is TGCGCCAGCAGTGGGGCCCACAGGGGATCGCAGGAGACCCAGTACTTC. Translation: CASSGAHRGSQETQYF.

About this clone itself: The same CDR3 can be traced to other DNA sequences in this sample. The chain is built from TRBV7-9 and TRBJ1-1; D uncertain. CDR1 and CDR2 from the germline V gene are SEHNR and FQNEAQ (reference sequence). Trimming removed 1 base at V and 2 bases at J, with 5 bases between. The CDR3 has 13 residues. The CDR3 region is CASSLGQNTEAFF. CDR3 nucleotide sequence: TGTGCCAGCAGCTTAGGCCAAAACACTGAAGCTTTCTTT.

This clone was seen more than once but under ten times. The V call is TRBV7-2, the J call TRBJ1-6, with a tentative D call TRBD1 (5 bases). Germline lookup yields CDR1 SGHTA and CDR2 FQGNSA. This CDR3 spans 15 amino acids. Between the trimmed V and J ends, which lost 1 base and 6 bases, there was a span of 10 bases. The CDR3 DNA sequence: TGTGCCAGCAGCTTAGGGGCAGGGACTAATTCACCCCTCCACTTT. The encoded protein is CASSLGAGTNSPLHF. Looking up the rest from reference TRBV7-2 and TRBJ1-6 gives the full variable domain: GAGVSQSPSNKVTEKGKDVELRCDPISGHTALYWYRQSLGQGLEFLIYFQGNSAPDKSGLPSDRFSAERTGGSVSTLTIQRTQQEDSAVYLCASSLGAGTNSPLHFGNGTRLTVT.

This sequence joins TRBV10-3 and TRBJ2-5; a possible D gene is TRBD1 (6 bases). The CDR3 length is 13 residues. Per germline, CDR1 ENHRY and CDR2 SYGVKD. Trimming removed 3 bases from V and 5 bases from J, with 10 bases in between. CDR3 coding DNA: TGTGCCATCAGTGAACAGGGATCGGAGACCCAGTACTTC. Amino acids: CAISEQGSETQYF.

This chain's CDR3 is CASRGTSGRAGELFF. CDR3 DNA sequence: TGTGCCAGCAGGGGGACTAGCGGGAGAGCCGGGGAGCTGTTTTTT. The rearrangement uses TRBV27 and TRBJ2-2; 14 nucleotides line up with TRBD2. Trimming took 6 bases from V and 6 from J; bases not matched to a gene: 3. CDR1 MNHEY and CDR2 SMNVEV come from the germline V gene (reference sequence). The CDR3 has 15 amino acids.

The V call is TRBV19, the J call TRBJ1-2; weak D call: TRBD1 (5 bases). Germline loops: CDR1 LNHDA, CDR2 SQIVND (reference sequence). V lost 5 bases and J lost 2, with 12 bases in between. The CDR3 is 14 residues long. The chain's CDR3 is CASSLQVANYGYTF. The DNA for the CDR3 is TGTGCCAGTAGTTTACAGGTTGCGAACTATGGCTACACCTTC.

The chain links TRBV2 to TRBJ2-2; D call uncertain. This CDR3 region has 15 residues. Trimming removed 5 bases at V and 4 bases at J, with 14 bases between. CDR1 is SNHLY, CDR2 FYNNEI, per germline. The CDR3 spells CASSFQIPLTGELFF. CDR3 nucleotides: TGTGCCAGCAGTTTTCAGATACCCCTCACCGGGGAGCTGTTTTTT.

This clone was seen more than once but under ten times. The genes are TRBV6-1 and TRBJ2-3; either TRBD1 or TRBD2 may fit D (5 bases each). The germline CDR1 and CDR2 sequences are MNHNS and SASEGT. V lost 10 bases and J 1 base, leaving 18 bases between the germline ends. The CDR3 consists of 15 residues. The CDR3 DNA is TGTGCCACCTCGACCGGGACGGCCGGCACAGATACGCAGTATTTT. Residues: CATSTGTAGTDTQYF.

This clone has only a few counts. This chain connects TRBV5-4 to TRBJ2-5; D is ambiguous. Germline V gene lookup returns CDR1 SGHNT and CDR2 YYREEE (reference sequence). The CDR3 spans 14 residues. V lost 2 bases and J 1 base, leaving 9 bases between the germline ends. CDR3 loop: CASSLYRGQETQYF. The CDR3 DNA is TGTGCCAGCAGCTTATACAGAGGCCAAGAGACCCAGTACTTC.

Only a few counts were recorded for this clone. This chain connects TRBV18 to TRBJ1-4, with 9 nucleotides matching TRBD1. The CDR3 totals 15 residues. In germline, CDR1 is KGHSH, CDR2 LQKENI. V gave up 3 bases and J gave up 7 bases; unmatched junction bases: 6. The CDR3 sequence is CASSPGTGISEKLFF. DNA for the CDR3: TGTGCCAGCTCACCTGGGACAGGGATCAGTGAAAAACTGTTTTTT.

V and J are TRBV7-3 and TRBJ2-7, with 8 bases matching TRBD1. CDR1 is SGHTA and CDR2 is FQGTGA in the germline V gene. The V segment lost 2 bases and the J segment 0 bases; nucleotides outside the gene matches: 3. The CDR3 totals 15 residues. Here the CDR3 DNA reads TGTGCCAGCAGCTTAGGACAGGGAGGCTCCTACGAGCAGTACTTC. This gives the protein CASSLGQGGSYEQYF.

The chain uses TRBV7-2 and TRBJ2-5, with 7 nucleotides matching TRBD2. This CDR3 has 15 residues. Germline lookup yields CDR1 SGHTA and CDR2 FQGNSA. V lost 1 base and J lost 3; bases outside the gene matches: 5. The CDR3 protein is CASSLVWAGEETQYF. As DNA, the CDR3 is TGTGCCAGCAGCTTAGTGTGGGCGGGGGAAGAGACCCAGTACTTC.

The chain employs TRBV28 and TRBJ2-2; D remains unclear. The CDR3 runs 15 residues. Trimming took 2 bases from V and 1 from J, leaving 8 bases between them. Looked up from germline, CDR1 is MDHEN and CDR2 is SYDVKM. The CDR3, as DNA: TGTGCCAGCAGTTTAGGTGGTGAGAACACCGGGGAGCTGTTTTTT. Protein sequence: CASSLGGENTGELFF.

The rearrangement joins TRBV19 to TRBJ1-5; TRBD1 matches 9 bases. Looked up from germline, CDR1 is LNHDA and CDR2 is SQIVND (reference sequence). This CDR3 has 16 amino acids. With 6 bases clipped from V and 6 bases from J, the junction kept 12 bases outside the gene matches. The CDR3 is CASSPATGGAGQPQHF. CDR3 bases: TGTGCCAGTAGCCCAGCAACAGGGGGCGCCGGTCAGCCCCAGCATTTT.

This clone occurred a few times. J is TRBJ2-1 and V is TRBV18; 9 bases agree with TRBD1. This CDR3 region has 16 residues. After removal of 3 bases from V and 7 bases from J, the junction contained 10 bases not matched to a gene. The germline gives CDR1 KGHSH, CDR2 LQKENI. The CDR3 is CASSPRTRTGVNEQFF. In DNA, the CDR3 is TGTGCCAGCTCACCTCGTACGCGGACAGGGGTGAATGAGCAGTTCTTC.

This clone was found a few times. The chain has TRBV7-2 and TRBJ2-1; D gene uncertain. Trimming took 2 bases from V and 4 from J, leaving 6 bases between them. This CDR3 has 13 residues. The germline V gene has CDR1 SGHTA and CDR2 FQGNSA. The DNA for the CDR3 is TGTGCCAGCAGCTTAATCTCTTACAATGAGCAGTTCTTC. Its protein product is CASSLISYNEQFF. The complete variable domain, with remaining parts taken from reference TRBV7-2 and TRBJ2-1, reads GAGVSQSPSNKVTEKGKDVELRCDPISGHTALYWYRQSLGQGLEFLIYFQGNSAPDKSGLPSDRFSAERTGGSVSTLTIQRTQQEDSAVYLCASSLISYNEQFFGPGTRLTVL.

This clone was counted between two and nine times. The chain has TRBV9 and TRBJ2-4, with no clear D. The V end lost 5 bases, the J end lost 4 bases, and 7 bases lay between the germline ends. Germline values: CDR1 SGDLS, CDR2 YYNGEE. The CDR3 length is 12 residues. CDR3 amino acids: CASSGGKNIQYF. The DNA for the CDR3 is TGTGCCAGCAGTGGTGGTAAAAACATTCAGTACTTC. Full variable domain (remainder filled in from reference TRBV9 and TRBJ2-4): DSGVTQTPKHLITATGQRVTLRCSPRSGDLSVYWYQQSLDQGLQFLIQYYNGEERAKGNILERFSAQQFPDLHSELNLSSLELGDSALYFCASSGGKNIQYFGAGTRLSVL.

This clone has just a few counts. The chain has TRBV4-2 and TRBJ2-1; D remains unclear. Germline V gene data show CDR1 as LGHNA and CDR2 as YNFKEQ. The CDR3 is 12 residues long. V shed 2 bases and J shed 10 bases, with 9 bases lying between them. This CDR3 is CASSQRDREQFF. The CDR3 DNA is TGTGCCAGCAGCCAAAGGGATCGGGAGCAGTTCTTC.

The rearrangement links TRBV9 to TRBJ2-3; D gene ambiguous. The CDR3 runs 15 residues. CDR1 is SGDLS, CDR2 YYNGEE, per germline. Trimming took off 0 bases at V and 3 bases at J, with 11 bases between the two ends. DNA for the CDR3: TGTGCCAGCAGCGTAGCTCTAGTACCGACAGATACGCAGTATTTT. It is translated as CASSVALVPTDTQYF.

This clone was observed a handful of times. V usage is TRBV2 and J usage is TRBJ1-2; TRBD1 is a possible D gene (5 bases). This CDR3 region has 14 residues. CDR1 SNHLY and CDR2 FYNNEI come from the germline V gene. Trimming stripped 5 bases from V and 8 bases from J, with 18 bases between. CDR3 amino acids: CASSRDGPYTGYTF. The CDR3 nucleotides are TGTGCCAGCAGTCGGGACGGCCCCTATACCGGCTACACCTTC.

The rearrangement uses TRBV4-2 and TRBJ1-2; possibly TRBD1 for D (6 bases). CDR3 size: 15 residues. Deletions cut 1 base from V and 4 bases from J, with 13 bases between. Germline lookup yields CDR1 LGHNA and CDR2 YNFKEQ. CDR3 amino acids: CASSQAPGASYGYTF. CDR3 DNA sequence: TGTGCCAGCAGCCAAGCTCCGGGGGCGTCCTATGGCTACACCTTC.

This clone was recorded a few times. The chain links TRBV2 to TRBJ2-2, with D unresolved. Between the trimmed V and J ends, which lost 4 bases and 9 bases, there was a span of 6 bases. This CDR3 is built from 11 residues. Germline V CDR1 and CDR2: SNHLY, FYNNEI. In DNA form, the CDR3 reads TGTGCCAGCAGTGGGGCGTGGGAGCTGTTTTTT. This encodes CASSGAWELFF.

The chain carries TRBV14 and TRBJ2-1; D is possibly TRBD2 (6 bases). The V gene lost 0 bases and the J gene lost 2 bases, with 14 bases spanning the gap. Germline V gives CDR1 SGHDN, CDR2 FVKESK. This CDR3 has 17 residues. CDR3 amino acids: CASSQDWGGTPYNEQFF. CDR3 nucleotide sequence: TGTGCCAGCAGCCAAGATTGGGGAGGCACCCCCTACAATGAGCAGTTCTTC.

The rearrangement joins TRBV19 to TRBJ1-2, with D tentatively TRBD1 (6 bases). Germline CDR1 reads LNHDA; CDR2 reads SQIVND (reference sequence). CDR3 length: 12 amino acids. Trimming cost V 4 bases and J 8 bases, with 11 bases left between them. This CDR3 is CASSNRETGYTF. The CDR3 nucleotides read TGTGCCAGTAGTAACAGGGAGACCGGCTACACCTTC.

This clone was observed a few times. The V gene is TRBV10-3, the J gene TRBJ2-5, with 7 bases lining up with TRBD1. The V segment lost 2 bases and the J segment 4 bases; nucleotides outside the gene matches: 4. This CDR3 is 14 amino acids long. Per germline, CDR1 ENHRY and CDR2 SYGVKD. The DNA for the CDR3 is TGTGCCATCAGTGAGACGACAGGGCGAGAGACCCAGTACTTC. As protein: CAISETTGRETQYF.

The chain links TRBV11-1 to TRBJ1-2, with TRBD1 as a possible D gene (6 bases). The CDR3 is made up of 14 amino acids. V dropped 3 bases and J dropped 8 bases, with 16 bases sitting between them. Germline V gene lookup returns CDR1 SGHAT and CDR2 FQDESV (reference sequence). For the CDR3, the DNA is TGTGCCAGCAGCTTCGGGACACCATGGGGCGGCTACACCTTC. Translating it yields CASSFGTPWGGYTF.